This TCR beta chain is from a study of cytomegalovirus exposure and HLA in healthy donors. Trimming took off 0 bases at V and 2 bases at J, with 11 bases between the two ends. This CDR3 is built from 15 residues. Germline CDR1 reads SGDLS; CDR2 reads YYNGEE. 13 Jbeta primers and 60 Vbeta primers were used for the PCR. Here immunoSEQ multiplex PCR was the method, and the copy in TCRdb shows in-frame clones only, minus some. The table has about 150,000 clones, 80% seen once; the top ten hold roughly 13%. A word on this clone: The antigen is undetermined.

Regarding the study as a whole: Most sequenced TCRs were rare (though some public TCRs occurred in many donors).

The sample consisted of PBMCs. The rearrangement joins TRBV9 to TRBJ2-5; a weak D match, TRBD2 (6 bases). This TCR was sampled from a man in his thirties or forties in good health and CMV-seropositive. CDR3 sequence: CASSVAGGSQETQYF. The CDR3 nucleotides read TGTGCCAGCAGCGTAGCTGGGGGGAGTCAAGAGACCCAGTACTTC.